This T cell receptor (beta chain) was sequenced for a study of Graves' ophthalmopathy and Graves' hyperthyroidism. There are 15 residues in the CDR3. Germline loops: CDR1 SNHLY, CDR2 FYNNEI. V dropped 2 bases and J dropped 5; count of bases not matched to a gene: 4. Study-wide results and caveats: In separating ophthalmopathy from stable hyperthyroidism, a 13-signature model achieved nearly 90% sensitivity and over 80% specificity.

Scientists amplified the TCR beta CDR3 regions from RNA transcripts. First-round RT-PCR used HTBI primers; second-round multiplex PCR followed. TCRdb independently ran MiXCR on the multiplex PCR reads; one entry per CDR3 protein. In the table there are 1 million to 1.3 million distinct CDR3 sequences, 35% to 40% of which are singletons. People with hyperthyroidism were aged 18 to 65 and newly diagnosed, under 2 months' duration. Additional autoimmune diseases, uncontrolled infections, pregnancy or lactation disqualified patients. This clonotype was recorded a few times. No antigen is known for it. The chain combines TRBV2 with TRBJ2-5; the match to TRBD1 covers 11 bases. Sequencing was performed on peripheral blood or thyroid tissue (not recorded which). The origin of this receptor is an adult man with Graves' hyperthyroidism. CDR3 residues: CASSERGQGAETQYF. The CDR3 nucleotides read TGTGCCAGCAGTGAAAGAGGACAGGGGGCGGAGACCCAGTACTTC.